The entry below describes one T cell receptor (beta chain). What it recognizes is unknown. This entry is derived from a study of T cell responses to AZD1222 COVID-19 vaccine. Study observations and caveats: Only six AZD1222 recipients tested seropositive at baseline. Donors were mostly white British, more females; clonal diversity possibly underestimated. Vaccine-associated CD4 TCRs ranged over spike, dominating at 160-218 and 743-854.

This table comes from immunoSEQ multiplex PCR, and its TCRdb copy is limited to in-frame clones, with some not included. The sample has about 170,000 clones, approximately 90% seen once. V gave up 9 bases and J gave up 4 bases, with 9 bases separating them. The CDR3 contains 12 residues. Germline assignment: CDR1 KGHDR and CDR2 SFDVKD. The source material was peripheral blood, sampled on day 0 of AZD1222 vaccination. V usage is TRBV24-1 and J usage is TRBJ1-5; TRBD1 is a possible D gene (5 bases). This receptor was taken from an adult in good health. This CDR3 is CATGGGNQPQHF. DNA for the CDR3: TGTGCCACCGGGGGGGGGAATCAGCCCCAGCATTTT.